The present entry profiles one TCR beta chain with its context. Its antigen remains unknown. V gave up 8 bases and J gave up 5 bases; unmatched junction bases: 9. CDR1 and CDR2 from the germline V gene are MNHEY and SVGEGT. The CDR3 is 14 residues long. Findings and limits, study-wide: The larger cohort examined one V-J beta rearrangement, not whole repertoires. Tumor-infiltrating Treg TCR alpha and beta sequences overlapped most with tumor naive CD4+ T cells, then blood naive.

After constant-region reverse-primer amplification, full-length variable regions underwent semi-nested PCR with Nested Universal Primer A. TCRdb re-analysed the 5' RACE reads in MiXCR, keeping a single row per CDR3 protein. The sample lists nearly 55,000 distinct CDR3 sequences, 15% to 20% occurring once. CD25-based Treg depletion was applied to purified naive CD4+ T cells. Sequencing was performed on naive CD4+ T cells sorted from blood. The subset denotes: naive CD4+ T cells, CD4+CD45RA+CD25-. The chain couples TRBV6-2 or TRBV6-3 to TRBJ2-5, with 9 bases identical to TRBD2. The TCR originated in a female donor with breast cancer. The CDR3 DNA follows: TGTGCCAGCCGGCGGCGGGAGGGCCGGGAGACCCAGTACTTC. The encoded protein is CASRRREGRETQYF.